A single TCR beta chain is shown here with its context. The antigen is unknown. These data belong to a study of T cell responses to AZD1222 COVID-19 vaccine. Study-wide results and caveats: Clonal diversity may have been underestimated in mostly white British donors. Seropositive AZD1222 recipients at baseline numbered only five or six. Sampled repertoires all dated from after the peak T cell response.

The CDR3 extends over 15 amino acids. V was trimmed by 4 bases and J by 6 bases, leaving 15 bases between them. The germline CDR1 and CDR2 sequences are ENHRY and SYGVKD. Sequencing used immunoSEQ multiplex PCR; TCRdb keeps in-frame clones, though not all of them. Among 100,000 or so clones listed, 70% to 90% were seen once. The chain couples TRBV10-3 to TRBJ2-2; D unclear. This receptor was taken from an adult in good health. The specimen comprised peripheral blood, sampled on day 0 of AZD1222 vaccination. CDR3 nucleotides: TGTGCCATCAGTGGGGTGCGCGTAGGAGCCGGGGAGCTGTTTTTT. Translation gives CAISGVRVGAGELFF.